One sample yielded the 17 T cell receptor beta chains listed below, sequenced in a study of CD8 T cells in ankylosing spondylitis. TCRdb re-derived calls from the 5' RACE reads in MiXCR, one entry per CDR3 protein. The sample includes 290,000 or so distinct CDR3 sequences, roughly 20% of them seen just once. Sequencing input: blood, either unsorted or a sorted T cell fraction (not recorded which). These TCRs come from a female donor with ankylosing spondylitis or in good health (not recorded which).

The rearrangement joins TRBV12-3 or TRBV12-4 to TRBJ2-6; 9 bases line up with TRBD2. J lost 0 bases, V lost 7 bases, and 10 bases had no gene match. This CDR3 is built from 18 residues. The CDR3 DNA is TGTGCCAGCATCAAGGGACTAGCAAATCTCTCTGGGGCCAACGTCCTGACTTTC. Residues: CASIKGLANLSGANVLTF.

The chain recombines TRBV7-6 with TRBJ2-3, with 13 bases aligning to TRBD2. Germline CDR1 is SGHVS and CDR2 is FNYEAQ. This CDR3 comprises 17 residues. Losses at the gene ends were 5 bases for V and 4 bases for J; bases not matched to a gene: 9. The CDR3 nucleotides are TGTGCCAGCAGCCCGCACTTAGGGACTAGCGGGGCAGATACGCAGTATTTT. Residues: CASSPHLGTSGADTQYF.

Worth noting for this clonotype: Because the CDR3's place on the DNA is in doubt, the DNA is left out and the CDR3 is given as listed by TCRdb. The CDR3 here is CASSLVMGMGEQFF. The chain joins TRBV12-3 or TRBV12-4 to TRBJ2-1. The CDR3 totals 14 residues, both ends included.

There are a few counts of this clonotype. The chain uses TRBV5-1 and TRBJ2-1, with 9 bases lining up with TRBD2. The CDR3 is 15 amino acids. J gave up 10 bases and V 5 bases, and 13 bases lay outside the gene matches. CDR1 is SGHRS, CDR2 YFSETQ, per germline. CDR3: CASRQVIAGEGEQFF. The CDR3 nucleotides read TGCGCCAGCAGGCAAGTAATAGCGGGAGAGGGGGAGCAGTTCTTC.

CDR3 sequence reads: CATSDLPIGRTYEQYF. CDR3 nucleotide sequence: TGTGCCACCAGTGATTTGCCTATAGGGAGGACCTACGAGCAGTACTTC. The chain carries TRBV24-1 and TRBJ2-7, with D perhaps matching TRBD2 (6 bases). The CDR3 is 16 amino acids. Per the germline V gene, CDR1 is KGHDR and CDR2 is SFDVKD. With 0 bases removed from V and 2 bases from J, the gap between germline ends came to 13 bases.

The CDR3 loop is CSVTAGLHTDTQYF. The CDR3 nucleotides are TGCAGCGTTACTGCGGGCCTCCACACAGATACGCAGTATTTT. The chain carries TRBV29-1 and TRBJ2-3; tentatively, D is TRBD2 (5 bases). Trimming left V 5 bases short and J 2 bases short, with 14 bases between. This CDR3 is 14 amino acids long. The germline V gene has CDR1 SQVTM and CDR2 ANQGSEA.

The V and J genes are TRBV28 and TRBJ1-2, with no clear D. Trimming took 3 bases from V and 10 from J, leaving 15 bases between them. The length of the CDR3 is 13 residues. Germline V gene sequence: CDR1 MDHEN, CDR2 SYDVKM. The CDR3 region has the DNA TGTGCCAGCAGTTTGAAAAGGAGCCCATTCTACACCTTC. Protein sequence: CASSLKRSPFYTF.

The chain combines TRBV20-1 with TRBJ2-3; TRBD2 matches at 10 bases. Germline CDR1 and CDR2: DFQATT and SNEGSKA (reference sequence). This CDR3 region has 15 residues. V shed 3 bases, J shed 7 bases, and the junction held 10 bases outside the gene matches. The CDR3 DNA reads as TGCAGTGCTAGCGGACGGCTAGCGGGAGAAAATACGCAGTATTTT. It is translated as CSASGRLAGENTQYF.

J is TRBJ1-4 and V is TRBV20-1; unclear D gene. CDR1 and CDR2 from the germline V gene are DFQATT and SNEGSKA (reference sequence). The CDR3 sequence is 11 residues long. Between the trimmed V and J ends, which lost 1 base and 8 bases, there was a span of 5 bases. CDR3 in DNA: TGCAGTGCTAGAGCCGGCGAAAAACTGTTTTTT. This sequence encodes CSARAGEKLFF.

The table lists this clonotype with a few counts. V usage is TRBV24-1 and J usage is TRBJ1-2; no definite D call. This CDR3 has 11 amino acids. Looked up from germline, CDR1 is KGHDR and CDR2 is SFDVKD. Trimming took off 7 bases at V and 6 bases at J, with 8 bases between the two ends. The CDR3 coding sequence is TGTGCCACCAGAGGTCTGGATGGCTACACCTTC. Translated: CATRGLDGYTF.

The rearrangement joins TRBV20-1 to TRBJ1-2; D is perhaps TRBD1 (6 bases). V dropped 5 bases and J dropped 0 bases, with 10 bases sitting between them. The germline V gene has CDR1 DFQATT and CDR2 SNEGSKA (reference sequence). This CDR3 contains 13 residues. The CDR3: CSAAGQANYGYTF. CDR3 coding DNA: TGCAGTGCTGCGGGACAAGCTAACTATGGCTACACCTTC.

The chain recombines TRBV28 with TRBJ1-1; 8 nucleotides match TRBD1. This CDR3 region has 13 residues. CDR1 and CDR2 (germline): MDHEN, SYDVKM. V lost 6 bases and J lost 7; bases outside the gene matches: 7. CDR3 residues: CASRSTGGREAFF. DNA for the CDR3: TGTGCCAGCAGGTCAACAGGGGGTCGTGAAGCTTTCTTT.

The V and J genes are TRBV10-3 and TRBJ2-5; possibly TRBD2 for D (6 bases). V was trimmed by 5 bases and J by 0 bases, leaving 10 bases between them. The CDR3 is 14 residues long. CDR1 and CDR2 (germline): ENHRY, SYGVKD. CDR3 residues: CAISQIADQETQYF. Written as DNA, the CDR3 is TGTGCCATCAGTCAAATAGCGGACCAAGAGACCCAGTACTTC.

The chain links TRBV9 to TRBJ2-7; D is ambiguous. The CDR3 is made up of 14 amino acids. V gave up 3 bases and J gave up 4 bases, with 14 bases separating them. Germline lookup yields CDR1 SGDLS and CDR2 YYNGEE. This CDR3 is CASSETPFPYEQYF. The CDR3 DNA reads TGTGCCAGCAGCGAGACACCATTTCCTTACGAGCAGTACTTC.

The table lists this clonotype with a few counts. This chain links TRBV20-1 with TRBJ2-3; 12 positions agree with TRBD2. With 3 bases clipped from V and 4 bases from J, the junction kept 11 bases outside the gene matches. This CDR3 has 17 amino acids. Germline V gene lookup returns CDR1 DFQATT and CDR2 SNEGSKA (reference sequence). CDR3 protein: CSARRAGLAGRADTQYF. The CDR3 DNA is TGCAGTGCTAGGCGGGCTGGACTAGCGGGAAGGGCAGATACGCAGTATTTT.

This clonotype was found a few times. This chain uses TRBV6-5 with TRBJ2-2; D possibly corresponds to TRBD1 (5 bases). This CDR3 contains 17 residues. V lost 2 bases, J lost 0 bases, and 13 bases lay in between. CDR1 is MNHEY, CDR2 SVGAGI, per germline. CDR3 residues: CASSYRLGQANTGELFF. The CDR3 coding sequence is TGTGCCAGCAGTTACCGATTGGGGCAGGCGAACACCGGGGAGCTGTTTTTT.

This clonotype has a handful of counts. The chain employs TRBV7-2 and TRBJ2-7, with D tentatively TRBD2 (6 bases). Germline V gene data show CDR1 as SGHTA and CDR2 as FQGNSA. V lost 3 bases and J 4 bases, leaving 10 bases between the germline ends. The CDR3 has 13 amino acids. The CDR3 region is CASSFARGYEQYF. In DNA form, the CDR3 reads TGTGCCAGCAGCTTTGCCCGGGGGTACGAGCAGTACTTC.